This T cell receptor (beta chain) appears in the sequencing data of a study of STAT5B mutations in CD4+ large granular lymphocyte leukemia. Study conclusions and caveats: Patient CD4-sorted repertoires stayed more clonal than healthy ones after leukemic-clone removal.

This clone was recorded only once. Its antigen remains unidentified. The germline V gene encodes CDR1 SQVTM and CDR2 ANQGSEA. V was cut by 7 bases and J by 5 bases, with 21 bases left in between. This CDR3 is built from 15 residues. Produced via immunoSEQ multiplex PCR; TCRdb's table is partial and in-frame only. The sample has 45,000 to 50,000 clones; roughly 80% are singletons. Sample: CD4+ T cells from blood buffy coats. J is TRBJ1-5 and V is TRBV29-1; D is unresolved. The clonotype comes from a human donor in good health. Written as DNA, the CDR3 is TGCAGCGCTAGTTTTAGCCTCGGGAGGGATCAGCCCCAGCATTTT. Translated: CSASFSLGRDQPQHF.